The rows below give T cell receptor beta chains drawn from one sample of a study of control samples from healthy donors and cancer patients. The assay was immunoSEQ multiplex PCR, and TCRdb's table has in-frame clones only and misses some. This table holds about 130,000 clones, roughly 94% found once. Source material: PBMCs. The receptors were gathered from a man aged 60 to 69 with colorectal cancer. CDR3s include the opening cysteine and the closing phenylalanine or tryptophan. D genes are given only for firm matches. Size values are once, few and many counts, or a class for expanded clones, and some rows have none.

v_gene: TRBV18; abundance: .; len: 15; j_gene: TRBJ1-2; d_gene: .; CDR3nt: TGTGCCAGCTCACCAACCGGGGCTGCTAACTATGGCTACACCTTC; CDR3aa: CASSPTGAANYGYTF
v_gene: TRBV19; abundance: .; len: 13; j_gene: TRBJ1-2; d_gene: .; CDR3nt: TGTGCCAGTAGTGCTATGGACCGGCAGGGCTACACCTTC; CDR3aa: CASSAMDRQGYTF
v_gene: TRBV14; abundance: .; len: 14; j_gene: TRBJ2-3; d_gene: .; CDR3nt: TGTGCCAGCAGCCAAGAGACCCGTCTCAATACGCAGTATTTT; CDR3aa: CASSQETRLNTQYF
v_gene: TRBV7-2; abundance: .; len: 17; j_gene: TRBJ1-2; d_gene: .; CDR3nt: TGTGCCAGCAGCCCCGGACAGAGAGTAGAAGCTAACTATGGCTACACCTTC; CDR3aa: CASSPGQRVEANYGYTF
v_gene: TRBV18; abundance: once; len: 14; j_gene: TRBJ2-7; d_gene: .; CDR3nt: TGTGCCAGCTCACCAGGGGTAGCTCCCCGGGAGCAGTACTTC; CDR3aa: CASSPGVAPREQYF
v_gene: TRBV5-5; abundance: .; len: 13; j_gene: TRBJ1-3; d_gene: .; CDR3nt: TGTGCCAGCAGCTGGGGACTGGGAAACACCATATATTTT; CDR3aa: CASSWGLGNTIYF
v_gene: TRBV4-3; abundance: .; len: 14; j_gene: TRBJ2-7; d_gene: TRBD1; CDR3nt: TGCGCCAGCAGCCAAGACGGGACAGGGAACGAGCAGTACTTC; CDR3aa: CASSQDGTGNEQYF
v_gene: TRBV24-1; abundance: .; len: 18; j_gene: TRBJ2-2; d_gene: TRBD2; CDR3nt: TGTGCCACCAGTGATGGGACTAGCGGGGGGCATGCGGCCGGGGAGCTGTTTTTT; CDR3aa: CATSDGTSGGHAAGELFF
v_gene: TRBV7-6; abundance: .; len: 15; j_gene: TRBJ2-1; d_gene: TRBD2; CDR3nt: TGTGCCAGCAGCTTAGTTAGCGGGGGATACAATGAGCAGTTCTTC; CDR3aa: CASSLVSGGYNEQFF
v_gene: TRBV5-4; abundance: .; len: 13; j_gene: TRBJ1-2; d_gene: .; CDR3nt: TGTGCCAGCAGCTTGCCTAATGGGCAGGGCTACACCTTC; CDR3aa: CASSLPNGQGYTF
v_gene: TRBV27; abundance: .; len: 12; j_gene: TRBJ1-2; d_gene: TRBD1; CDR3nt: TGTGCCAGCAGGTTGACAGGGGGTGGCTACACCTTC; CDR3aa: CASRLTGGGYTF
v_gene: TRBV5-1; abundance: .; len: 16; j_gene: TRBJ1-4; d_gene: .; CDR3nt: TGCGCCAGCAGCTCGGGGAGGAGGGTACCTAATGAAAAACTGTTTTTT; CDR3aa: CASSSGRRVPNEKLFF
v_gene: TRBV19; abundance: .; len: 14; j_gene: TRBJ1-6; d_gene: .; CDR3nt: TGTGCCAGTAGCGAGGGACGGTATAATTCACCCCTCCACTTT; CDR3aa: CASSEGRYNSPLHF
v_gene: TRBV5-1; abundance: .; len: 15; j_gene: TRBJ2-5; d_gene: .; CDR3nt: TGCGCCAGCAATGAGGGCTCAGGGTTGAAAGAGACCCAGTACTTC; CDR3aa: CASNEGSGLKETQYF
v_gene: TRBV19; abundance: .; len: 15; j_gene: TRBJ1-6; d_gene: .; CDR3nt: TGTGCCAGTAGTCCTCGGGGGCCTATTGGTTCACCCCTCCACTTT; CDR3aa: CASSPRGPIGSPLHF
v_gene: TRBV4-1; abundance: .; len: 14; j_gene: TRBJ2-3; d_gene: .; CDR3nt: TGCGCCAGCAGCCAAGTACCTACACTAGATACGCAGTATTTT; CDR3aa: CASSQVPTLDTQYF
v_gene: TRBV24-1; abundance: .; len: 13; j_gene: TRBJ1-1; d_gene: .; CDR3nt: TGTGCCACCAGACAGACCGGGAACACTGAAGCTTTCTTT; CDR3aa: CATRQTGNTEAFF
v_gene: TRBV30; abundance: .; len: 13; j_gene: TRBJ1-1; d_gene: TRBD1; CDR3nt: TGTGCCTGGAGTGTACAGGGGGCCATTGGAGCTTTCTTT; CDR3aa: CAWSVQGAIGAFF
v_gene: TRBV19; abundance: .; len: 15; j_gene: TRBJ2-3; d_gene: TRBD2; CDR3nt: TGTGCCAGTAGTCCAGCTAGCGGGGGCACAGATACGCAGTATTTT; CDR3aa: CASSPASGGTDTQYF
v_gene: TRBV30; abundance: .; len: 18; j_gene: TRBJ2-3; d_gene: TRBD1; CDR3nt: TGTGCCTGGAGTCCGGGGACAGACCTTAATCTCAAAACAGATACGCAGTATTTT; CDR3aa: CAWSPGTDLNLKTDTQYF
v_gene: TRBV6-5; abundance: .; len: 15; j_gene: TRBJ1-4; d_gene: .; CDR3nt: TGTGCCAGCAGCCAACTCGGGGACATTAATGAAAAACTGTTTTTT; CDR3aa: CASSQLGDINEKLFF
v_gene: TRBV12-3/TRBV12-4; abundance: .; len: 13; j_gene: TRBJ1-2; d_gene: TRBD1; CDR3nt: TGTGCCAGCAGTCCCGGGACAGGGGCTGGCTACACCTTC; CDR3aa: CASSPGTGAGYTF
v_gene: TRBV29-1; abundance: .; len: 13; j_gene: TRBJ1-1; d_gene: TRBD1; CDR3nt: TGCAGCGTTGAGGGAGGGGGCGGCACTGAAGCTTTCTTT; CDR3aa: CSVEGGGGTEAFF
v_gene: TRBV7-9; abundance: .; len: 13; j_gene: TRBJ2-4; d_gene: .; CDR3nt: TGTGCCAGCAGCTTAGAGTCCCCCAACATTCAGTACTTC; CDR3aa: CASSLESPNIQYF
v_gene: TRBV4-2; abundance: .; len: 15; j_gene: TRBJ2-7; d_gene: TRBD2; CDR3nt: TGTGCCAGCAGCCAAGACGGCGGGGGGACCTACGAGCAGTACTTC; CDR3aa: CASSQDGGGTYEQYF
v_gene: TRBV19; abundance: .; len: 14; j_gene: TRBJ1-2; d_gene: .; CDR3nt: TGTGCCAGTAGAAGGCGGACAGTTAACTATGGCTACACCTTC; CDR3aa: CASRRRTVNYGYTF
v_gene: TRBV10-3; abundance: .; len: 13; j_gene: TRBJ2-1; d_gene: TRBD2; CDR3nt: TGTGCCATCGGGACTAGCGGATACAATGAGCAGTTCTTC; CDR3aa: CAIGTSGYNEQFF
v_gene: TRBV19; abundance: .; len: 10; j_gene: TRBJ1-2; d_gene: .; CDR3nt: TGTGCCAGTAGTTCGTATGGCTACACCTTC; CDR3aa: CASSSYGYTF
v_gene: TRBV27; abundance: few; len: 13; j_gene: TRBJ1-5; d_gene: .; CDR3nt: TGTGCCAGCAGTCTAGCCTTCAATCAGCCCCAGCATTTT; CDR3aa: CASSLAFNQPQHF
v_gene: TRBV3-1/TRBV3-2; abundance: .; len: 14; j_gene: TRBJ1-1; d_gene: .; CDR3nt: TGTGCCAGCAGCCAAAGCGGTTTGGGGGCGGAAGCTTTCTTT; CDR3aa: CASSQSGLGAEAFF
v_gene: TRBV5-1; abundance: .; len: 16; j_gene: TRBJ2-2; d_gene: .; CDR3nt: TGCGCCAGCAGCTTGCCCGCAGGGGTAATAACCGGGGAGCTGTTTTTT; CDR3aa: CASSLPAGVITGELFF
v_gene: TRBV19; abundance: .; len: 13; j_gene: TRBJ1-4; d_gene: .; CDR3nt: TGTGCCAGTAGCCCCGACGGGGTTGAAAAACTGTTTTTT; CDR3aa: CASSPDGVEKLFF
v_gene: TRBV27; abundance: .; len: 14; j_gene: TRBJ1-1; d_gene: .; CDR3nt: TGTGCCAGCAGTACAATTTACGGTAACACTGAAGCTTTCTTT; CDR3aa: CASSTIYGNTEAFF
v_gene: TRBV12-3/TRBV12-4; abundance: .; len: 13; j_gene: TRBJ2-3; d_gene: .; CDR3nt: TGTGCCAGCAGAAGGACCCCAGGGAATACGCAGTATTTT; CDR3aa: CASRRTPGNTQYF
v_gene: TRBV5-5; abundance: .; len: 15; j_gene: TRBJ1-4; d_gene: .; CDR3nt: TGTGCCAGCAGCCCGGGAGCCGCAACTAATGAAAAACTGTTTTTT; CDR3aa: CASSPGAATNEKLFF
v_gene: TRBV24-1; abundance: .; len: 13; j_gene: TRBJ2-7; d_gene: TRBD1; CDR3nt: TGTGCCACCAGTGATGGGGACAGCCACGAGCAGTACTTC; CDR3aa: CATSDGDSHEQYF
v_gene: TRBV7-2; abundance: .; len: 13; j_gene: TRBJ1-5; d_gene: .; CDR3nt: TGTGCCAGCAGCTCTCAAAAGGGTCAGCCCCAGCATTTT; CDR3aa: CASSSQKGQPQHF
v_gene: TRBV28; abundance: .; len: 13; j_gene: TRBJ1-1; d_gene: .; CDR3nt: TGTGCCATTTTCAGTAGGCCTAACACTGAAGCTTTCTTT; CDR3aa: CAIFSRPNTEAFF
v_gene: TRBV7-9; abundance: .; len: 14; j_gene: TRBJ1-4; d_gene: .; CDR3nt: TGTGCCAGCAGCCCCGCTCTGAGGGGGGAAAAACTGTTTTTT; CDR3aa: CASSPALRGEKLFF
v_gene: TRBV27; abundance: .; len: 13; j_gene: TRBJ2-5; d_gene: .; CDR3nt: TGTGCCAGCAGTTTCAGGGAGGAAGAGACCCAGTACTTC; CDR3aa: CASSFREEETQYF
v_gene: TRBV19; abundance: .; len: 14; j_gene: TRBJ1-2; d_gene: TRBD1; CDR3nt: TGTGCCAGTATGCAACAGGGGCATTCCTATGGCTACACCTTC; CDR3aa: CASMQQGHSYGYTF
v_gene: TRBV4-1; abundance: .; len: 20; j_gene: TRBJ1-4; d_gene: .; CDR3nt: TGCGCCAGCAGCCAAGGCCCACCGGGACCCCTGATTAGAACTAATGAAAAACTGTTTTTT; CDR3aa: CASSQGPPGPLIRTNEKLFF
v_gene: TRBV10-2; abundance: .; len: 12; j_gene: TRBJ2-3; d_gene: .; CDR3nt: TGCGCCAGCGGGCTGGGATTGGATACGCAGTATTTT; CDR3aa: CASGLGLDTQYF
v_gene: TRBV7-9; abundance: .; len: 15; j_gene: TRBJ1-1; d_gene: TRBD1; CDR3nt: TGTGCCAGCAGCAGACCCGGGACAGGGGGTAATGAAGCTTTCTTT; CDR3aa: CASSRPGTGGNEAFF
v_gene: TRBV5-1; abundance: .; len: 15; j_gene: TRBJ2-7; d_gene: .; CDR3nt: TGCGCCAGCAGCTTGGAGGCGGGGGCATCCTACGAGCAGTACTTC; CDR3aa: CASSLEAGASYEQYF
v_gene: TRBV10-3; abundance: .; len: 15; j_gene: TRBJ2-5; d_gene: TRBD1; CDR3nt: TGTGCCATCAGTGAGTCCGGCAGGGGGAAAGAGACCCAGTACTTC; CDR3aa: CAISESGRGKETQYF
v_gene: TRBV5-6; abundance: .; len: 18; j_gene: TRBJ1-3; d_gene: .; CDR3nt: TGTGCCAGCAGCTTGGTAGCCAGCAAGAGAAGCTCTGGAAACACCATATATTTT; CDR3aa: CASSLVASKRSSGNTIYF
v_gene: TRBV6-5; abundance: .; len: 13; j_gene: TRBJ2-5; d_gene: .; CDR3nt: TGTGCCAGCACCCCGGGGGCCGGGGAGACCCAGTACTTC; CDR3aa: CASTPGAGETQYF
v_gene: TRBV6-1; abundance: .; len: 16; j_gene: TRBJ1-2; d_gene: .; CDR3nt: TGTGCCAGCAGTGAAGTCTACCTTACCTCGAGCTATGGCTACACCTTC; CDR3aa: CASSEVYLTSSYGYTF
v_gene: TRBV6-6; abundance: .; len: 14; j_gene: TRBJ1-3; d_gene: .; CDR3nt: TGTGCCACCAAGGACGGTGCCTCTGGAAACACCATATATTTT; CDR3aa: CATKDGASGNTIYF
v_gene: TRBV11-3; abundance: few; len: 15; j_gene: TRBJ2-1; d_gene: TRBD1; CDR3nt: TGTGCCAGCAGCCAGGGACAGGATACCTACAATGAGCAGTTCTTC; CDR3aa: CASSQGQDTYNEQFF
v_gene: TRBV5-4; abundance: once; len: 14; j_gene: TRBJ1-3; d_gene: .; CDR3nt: TGTGCCAGCAGCCCGACCGGTTCTGGAAACACCATATATTTT; CDR3aa: CASSPTGSGNTIYF
v_gene: TRBV6-2/TRBV6-3; abundance: .; len: 13; j_gene: TRBJ2-5; d_gene: .; CDR3nt: TGTGCCAGCACCCCATGCCCGTCCTGTACCCAGTACTTC; CDR3aa: CASTPCPSCTQYF
v_gene: TRBV5-1; abundance: .; len: 16; j_gene: TRBJ2-5; d_gene: TRBD2; CDR3nt: TGCGCCAGCAGCTTGGACTCCGGGGGGGCCGGAGAGACCCAGTACTTC; CDR3aa: CASSLDSGGAGETQYF